This T cell receptor (beta chain) was identified during a study of T cell repertoires in cytomegalovirus infection. Across the study: Indicated by public TCR beta signatures were CMV infection and matching HLA type.

This CDR3 has 18 amino acids. V lost 4 bases, J lost 8 bases, and 15 bases stayed unmatched. Per germline, CDR1 SEHNR and CDR2 FQNEAQ (reference sequence). This clonotype showed up many times. Its antigen is as yet unknown. From the reads, TCRdb called clonotypes with MiXCR, one entry per CDR3 protein. In the table there are about a million distinct CDR3 sequences, roughly a third of which are singletons. The genes are TRBV7-9 and TRBJ2-1; TRBD2 matches 12 bases. The receptor was isolated from a human donor in good health (CMV status not recorded). Some clones in this sample may be carry-over from other donors' samples. Sample: cultured CD8+ T cells from PBMCs, taken from culture after CMV antigen stimulation. The CDR3 nucleotides read TGTGCCAGCAGCTCGACTAGCGGGGGCCGACCCCGTACGGATGAGCAGTTCTTC. This codes for CASSSTSGGRPRTDEQFF.